The clone carrying this T cell receptor (beta chain) appeared a few times. Its antigen is not known. The CDR3 is made up of 13 amino acids. CDR1 is SEHNR and CDR2 is FQNEAQ in the germline V gene (reference sequence). Trimming took off 5 bases at V and 3 bases at J, with 11 bases between the two ends. This entry is derived from a study of cytomegalovirus exposure and HLA in healthy donors. Overall study findings and caveats: In presence/absence analyses, roughly uniform sequencing depth across donors was assumed. Most TCR sequences were seen very rarely across donors, but some public TCRs occurred in many.

Healthy people donating bone marrow made up the donors. The PCR was carried out with 60 Vbeta primers and 13 Jbeta primers. TCRdb's table, derived via immunoSEQ multiplex PCR, lists solely in-frame clones and lacks some. The table has over 150,000 clones, around 85% seen once. Material: PBMCs. J is TRBJ2-7 and V is TRBV7-9; maybe TRBD1 (6 bases). The sequence was collected from a man aged 35-49 years in good health and CMV-seronegative. The DNA of the CDR3 is TGTGCCAGCAGCCCATCAGGGGACTACGAGCAGTACTTC. Protein: CASSPSGDYEQYF.